The T cell receptor beta chain described here comes from a study of blood T cells in healthy people across ages. This clonotype occurred many times. Trimming stripped 1 base from V and 0 bases from J, with 10 bases between. Germline V gene data show CDR1 as MGHRA and CDR2 as YSYEKL. There are 16 residues in the CDR3. Then a second PCR, running roughly 7 to 12 cycles, was carried out with a sample-barcoded 5' primer and a J-beta primer mix. TCRdb ran MiXCR on the 5' RACE reads and lists one entry per CDR3 protein. The sample gives about 930,000 distinct CDR3 sequences, 25% to 30% of which show up once; roughly 10% is in the top ten. This sample was also put to use in a study of T cells of mothers and their children. That investigation notes: Versus unrelated pairs, overlap was slightly higher in related mother-child pairs, without reaching significance.

V usage is TRBV4-1 and J usage is TRBJ2-1; the D is unclear. This receptor was identified in a woman aged 40 to 50 in good health. The source material was blood. In DNA form, the CDR3 reads TGCGCCAGCAGCCAAGTAGCTTTGAGCTCCTACAATGAGCAGTTCTTC. Translation gives CASSQVALSSYNEQFF.